Listed here are 2 T cell receptor beta chains from one sample, sequenced in a study of control samples from healthy donors and cancer patients. TCRdb keeps only in-frame clones here, not all; method: immunoSEQ multiplex PCR. The sample holds 85,000 to 90,000 clones, roughly 86% seen once. The specimen sequenced was blood. Receptors were obtained from a man under 40 in good health.

The J gene is TRBJ2-1, the V gene TRBV6-5; perhaps TRBD1 as D (5 bases). V dropped 1 base and J dropped 5 bases, with 9 bases sitting between them. Germline assignment: CDR1 MNHEY and CDR2 SVGAGI. There are 14 residues in the CDR3. The CDR3: CASSYFGHNNEQFF. In nucleotides, the CDR3 is TGTGCCAGCAGTTACTTTGGACATAACAATGAGCAGTTCTTC.

The rearrangement uses TRBV5-6 and TRBJ1-5; D gene uncertain. CDR1 SGHDT and CDR2 YYEEEE come from the germline V gene. This CDR3 is built from 13 residues. The V end was cut by 3 bases, the J end by 3 bases, with 7 bases between. Here the CDR3 reads CASSSQPNQPQHF. CDR3 in DNA: TGTGCCAGCAGCTCCCAGCCCAATCAGCCCCAGCATTTT. Looking up the rest from reference TRBV5-6 and TRBJ1-5 gives the full variable domain: DAGVTQSPTHLIKTRGQQVTLRCSPKSGHDTVSWYQQALGQGPQFIFQYYEEEERQRGNFPDRFSGHQFPNYSSELNVNALLLGDSALYLCASSSQPNQPQHFGDGTRLSIL.